This T cell receptor beta chain was identified during a study of blood T cell repertoires in COVID-19. V lost 0 bases and J lost 5, with 5 bases in between. Germline lookup yields CDR1 SGHTA and CDR2 FQGNSA. The CDR3 covers 13 residues. Method: immunoSEQ multiplex PCR; TCRdb's copy keeps in-frame clones and lacks some. The sample lists a few hundred thousand clones; almost 90% were seen once. This chain joins TRBV7-2 and TRBJ2-1; TRBD2 might be the D (5 bases). Sequenced material: peripheral blood. This clonotype originated in a woman between 35 and 50 years old with COVID-19, enrolled during active disease. CDR3: CASSLAGDNEQFF. The CDR3 DNA reads as TGTGCCAGCAGCTTAGCGGGAGACAATGAGCAGTTCTTC.